This T cell receptor beta chain is from a study of CD4+ T cells in melanoma. General study results and limits: A reported correlation linked neoantigen-specific CD4+ T cells to CD8+, macrophage and B cell function. In melanoma, neoantigen-specific CD4+ T cells reportedly differed in differentiation state.

This clone came up once. Its antigen is undetermined. Germline-derived CDR1 and CDR2 are SGHTA and FQGNSA. The length of the CDR3 is 17 residues. V was trimmed by 2 bases and J by 5 bases, leaving 18 bases between them. Method: immunoSEQ multiplex PCR; TCRdb's copy keeps in-frame clones and lacks some. The sample records around 15,000 clones, approximately 88% being singletons. The rearrangement joins TRBV7-2 to TRBJ2-2; no firm D call. Sequenced sample: cells from a culture (not recorded whether cultured in vitro). This receptor was obtained from a human donor with melanoma. CDR3 nucleotides: TGTGCCAGCAGCTTATTTTGGGCCACGCCGCAGACCGGGGAGCTGTTTTTT. As protein: CASSLFWATPQTGELFF.